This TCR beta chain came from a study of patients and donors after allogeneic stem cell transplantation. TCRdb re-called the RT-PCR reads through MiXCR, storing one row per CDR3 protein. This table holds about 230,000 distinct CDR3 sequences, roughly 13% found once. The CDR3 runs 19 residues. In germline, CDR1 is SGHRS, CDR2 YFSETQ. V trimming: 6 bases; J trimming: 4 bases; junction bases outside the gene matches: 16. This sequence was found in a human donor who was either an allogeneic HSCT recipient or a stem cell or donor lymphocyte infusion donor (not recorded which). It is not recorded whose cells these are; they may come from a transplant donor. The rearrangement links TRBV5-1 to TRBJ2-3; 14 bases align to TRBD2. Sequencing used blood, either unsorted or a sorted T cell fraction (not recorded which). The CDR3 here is CASTPPSGLAGDHPDTQYF. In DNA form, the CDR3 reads TGCGCCAGCACTCCCCCGTCGGGACTAGCGGGAGATCACCCAGATACGCAGTATTTT.